Listed below are T cell receptor beta chains from one sample, sequenced in a study of T cell repertoires in cytomegalovirus infection. TCRdb called the reads again in MiXCR, with one record for every CDR3 protein. The table records hundreds of thousands of distinct CDR3 sequences, about 9.2% of them present only once. The sample comprised PBMCs. These TCRs come from a human donor in good health (CMV status not recorded). Some clones in this sample may be carry-over from other donors' samples. CDR3s include the opening cysteine and the closing phenylalanine or tryptophan. Fields, in order: clone size, J gene, V gene, CDR3 protein. Clone size is given for some rows only: seen once, a few or many times, or a class if the clone is expanded.

many TRBJ2-3 TRBV6-1 CASRDSGGRTDTQYF
many TRBJ1-2 TRBV20-1 CSAQPNYGYTF
many TRBJ2-5 TRBV5-4 CASSRGGRGETQYF
many TRBJ1-2 TRBV28 CASSLWGVNYGYTF
few TRBJ1-2 TRBV6-2/TRBV6-3 CASSYPTVGDGYTF
many TRBJ2-7 TRBV12-3/TRBV12-4 CASSFNLPPSYEQYF
many TRBJ2-2 TRBV11-3 CASSFGLAADYTGELFF
- TRBJ1-2 TRBV29-1 CSGRQGNGYTF
many TRBJ2-5 TRBV2 CAARRDRYQETQYF
once TRBJ1-1 TRBV20-1 CSASPRGITEAFF
- TRBJ1-2 TRBV28 CASSPEGGGYTF
many TRBJ2-3 TRBV12-3/TRBV12-4 CASTPVDRGTDTQYF
few TRBJ1-1 TRBV20-1 CSATLRNPNTEAFF